A selection of T cell receptor beta chains follows, all from one sample in a study of blood T cell repertoires in COVID-19. Assay used: immunoSEQ multiplex PCR; TCRdb lists only in-frame clones, some missing. The sample comprises around 190,000 clones, roughly four fifths of which are singletons, and about 9% rests with the top ten. What was sequenced was PBMCs or T cells enriched from blood (not recorded which). Every receptor here comes from a man aged 40-49 years who had recovered from COVID-19. The CDR3 runs from the conserved cysteine through the conserved F or W. The D gene is left open where the match is weak. Clone size is given for some rows only: seen once, a few or many times, or a class if the clone is expanded.

D,size,length,V,J,DNA,CDR3
TRBD1,.,17,TRBV5-1,TRBJ2-3,TGCGCCAGCAGTTTCCGGACAGGGGGTTCGTTTACAGATACGCAGTATTTT,CASSFRTGGSFTDTQYF
TRBD2,.,16,TRBV7-3,TRBJ2-1,TGTGCCAGCAGCTTCACCGGGACTAGGGGGGGCAATGAGCAGTTCTTC,CASSFTGTRGGNEQFF
.,.,11,TRBV12-5,TRBJ1-1,TGTGCTAGTGACTCACAGGGTTGGGCTTTCTTT,CASDSQGWAFF
.,once,10,TRBV20-1,TRBJ1-2,TGCAGTGCCTTTAACTATGGCTACACCTTC,CSAFNYGYTF
.,few,16,TRBV27,TRBJ2-6,TGTGCCAGCAGTCACTATCGAGACTCTGGGGCCAACGTCCTGACTTTC,CASSHYRDSGANVLTF
TRBD1,.,14,TRBV5-1,TRBJ1-2,TGCGCCAGCAGCTCACTCACAGGGGAATATGGCTACACCTTC,CASSSLTGEYGYTF
TRBD2,few,13,TRBV5-8,TRBJ2-1,TGTGCCAGCAGCTTTGGACTAGCGGATGAGCAGTTCTTC,CASSFGLADEQFF
.,few,15,TRBV19,TRBJ2-7,TGTGCCAGTAGTATAGGGCTAGCACCTAGCTACGAGCAGTACTTC,CASSIGLAPSYEQYF
.,.,15,TRBV6-5,TRBJ1-4,TGTGCCAGCAGTTACTCGCGGGGGAGGAATGAAAAACTGTTTTTT,CASSYSRGRNEKLFF
TRBD2,.,14,TRBV3-1/TRBV3-2,TRBJ2-7,TGTGCCAGCAGCCAGAGCGGGGGGGTACACGAGCAGTACTTC,CASSQSGGVHEQYF